One T cell receptor beta chain is described in this entry. These data are taken from a study of blood T cell repertoires in COVID-19. Background on the study: The origin of the acute and convalescent COVID-19 samples was the United States, Italy and Spain.

Profiled with immunoSEQ multiplex PCR; TCRdb holds only in-frame clones, not every one. The sample has about 130,000 clones, about 86% seen once. V trimming: 6 bases; J trimming: 0 bases; junction bases outside the gene matches: 5. Germline CDR1 is SNHLY and CDR2 is FYNNEI. The CDR3 is 16 residues long. The specimen sequenced was peripheral blood. V and J are TRBV2 and TRBJ2-6, with 7 nucleotides matching TRBD1. The TCR sequence derives from a woman aged 50 to 65 with acute or convalescent COVID-19. The CDR3 sequence: CASSRDSNSGANVLTF. CDR3 nucleotides: TGTGCCAGCAGCCGGGACAGTAACTCTGGGGCCAACGTCCTGACTTTC.